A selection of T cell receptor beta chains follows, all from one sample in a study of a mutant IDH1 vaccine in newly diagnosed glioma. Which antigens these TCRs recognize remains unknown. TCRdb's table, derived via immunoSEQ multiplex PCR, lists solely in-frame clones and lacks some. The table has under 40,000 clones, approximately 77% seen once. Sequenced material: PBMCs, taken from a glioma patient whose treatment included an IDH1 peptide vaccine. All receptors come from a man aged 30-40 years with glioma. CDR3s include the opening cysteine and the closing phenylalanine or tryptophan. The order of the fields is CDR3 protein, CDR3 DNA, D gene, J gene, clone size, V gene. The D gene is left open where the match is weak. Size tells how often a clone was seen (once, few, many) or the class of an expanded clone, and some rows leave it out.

CASSLTSGSGTQYF	TGCGCCAGCAGCTTGACTAGCGGGAGTGGGACCCAGTACTTC	TRBD2	TRBJ2-5	NA	TRBV5-1
CASSYGQGVRTEAFF	TGCGCCAGCAGCTACGGACAGGGGGTGAGGACTGAAGCTTTCTTT	TRBD1	TRBJ1-1	few	TRBV5-1
CASSTSDLTERECGTEAFF	TGTGCCAGCAGCACGTCAGATTTGACAGAAAGGGAATGTGGCACTGAAGCTTTCTTT	NA	TRBJ1-1	NA	TRBV21-1
CAWSPDPGTEAFF	TGTGCCTGGAGTCCAGACCCGGGCACTGAAGCTTTCTTT	NA	TRBJ1-1	NA	TRBV30
CASSNLGGAEAFF	TGTGCCAGTAGTAACTTGGGGGGGGCTGAAGCTTTCTTT	NA	TRBJ1-1	NA	TRBV19
CASSLARHPPYEQYF	TGTGCCAGCAGCTTAGCAAGACATCCCCCCTACGAGCAGTACTTC	NA	TRBJ2-7	NA	TRBV7-7
CSVSGRTRDYGYTF	TGCAGCGTATCCGGCAGGACCAGGGACTATGGCTACACCTTC	NA	TRBJ1-2	once	TRBV29-1
CASSLVSGRETQYF	TGCGCCAGCAGCTTGGTTAGCGGGCGGGAGACCCAGTACTTC	TRBD2	TRBJ2-5	NA	TRBV5-1
CASSPREHGGPQHF	TGTGCCAGTAGTCCTCGAGAGCACGGCGGGCCCCAGCATTTT	NA	TRBJ1-5	few	TRBV19
CATRGESNSGNTIYF	TGTGCCACCAGAGGAGAGTCAAACTCTGGAAACACCATATATTTT	NA	TRBJ1-3	NA	TRBV15
CASSWGTGEMTEAFF	TGCGCCAGCAGCTGGGGGACAGGGGAAATGACTGAAGCTTTCTTT	TRBD1	TRBJ1-1	NA	TRBV5-1
CASSRGAWETQYF	TGCGCCAGCAGTCGGGGGGCTTGGGAGACCCAGTACTTC	NA	TRBJ2-5	NA	TRBV5-1
CASRRTGNYEQYF	TGTGCCAGCAGGCGGACTGGAAACTACGAGCAGTACTTC	NA	TRBJ2-7	once	TRBV14
CASSPQPGQLNYGYTF	TGTGCCAGCAGCCCGCAACCGGGACAGCTTAACTATGGCTACACCTTC	TRBD1	TRBJ1-2	NA	TRBV7-6
CASSIKRVGNQPQHF	TGTGCCAGTAGTATAAAGAGGGTGGGGAATCAGCCCCAGCATTTT	NA	TRBJ1-5	NA	TRBV19
CASSLRLMGNTIYF	TGTGCCAGCAGCTTAAGGTTAATGGGAAACACCATATATTTT	NA	TRBJ1-3	NA	TRBV7-2
CASSTGQVINSNQPQHF	TGTGCCAGCTCAACGGGACAGGTGATTAATAGCAATCAGCCCCAGCATTTT	TRBD1	TRBJ1-5	NA	TRBV18
CASSSNDRGHTF	TGTGCCAGCTCATCAAACGACAGGGGGCACACCTTC	TRBD1	TRBJ1-2	NA	TRBV18
CASSPLGGRAPDTQYF	TGTGCCAGCAGCCCCCTGGGCGGGAGGGCCCCAGATACGCAGTATTTT	TRBD2	TRBJ2-3	NA	TRBV6-6
CASSQAGNTGELFF	TGCGCCAGCAGCCAAGCTGGGAACACCGGGGAGCTGTTTTTT	NA	TRBJ2-2	few	TRBV4-1
CASSEGVNYGYTF	TGCGCCAGCAGTGAGGGGGTTAACTATGGCTACACCTTC	NA	TRBJ1-2	once	TRBV10-1
CASTGLAGATGYGVNEQFF	TGTGCCAGCACGGGACTAGCGGGAGCAACAGGGTATGGAGTTAATGAGCAGTTCTTC	TRBD2	TRBJ2-1	NA	TRBV27
CASSLEASSYEQYF	TGTGCCAGCAGCTTAGAAGCGTCCTCCTACGAGCAGTACTTC	NA	TRBJ2-7	NA	TRBV7-2
CASSHPAYEQFF	TGCGCCAGCAGTCACCCGGCGTATGAGCAGTTCTTC	NA	TRBJ2-1	NA	TRBV23-1
CASSQRETQYF	TGTGCCAGCAGCCAGAGAGAGACCCAGTACTTC	NA	TRBJ2-5	once	TRBV14
CASSDFERNYNEQFF	TGCGCCAGCAGTGATTTCGAGCGGAATTACAATGAGCAGTTCTTC	NA	TRBJ2-1	once	TRBV10-2
CASSVASSGQSTDTQYF	TGTGCCAGCAGCGTAGCGTCAAGCGGACAGAGCACAGATACGCAGTATTTT	NA	TRBJ2-3	NA	TRBV9
CASSQELAGNEQFF	TGTGCCAGCAGCCAAGAACTAGCGGGGAATGAGCAGTTCTTC	TRBD2	TRBJ2-1	once	TRBV14
CASSLPTGRDTGELFF	TGTGCCAGCTCACTTCCTACGGGGAGGGACACCGGGGAGCTGTTTTTT	TRBD2	TRBJ2-2	NA	TRBV18
CASTSTRNTEAFF	TGCGCCAGCACCTCAACCAGGAACACTGAAGCTTTCTTT	NA	TRBJ1-1	NA	TRBV5-1
CASSVDTLSGNTIYF	TGTGCCAGCAGTGTAGACACCCTATCTGGAAACACCATATATTTT	NA	TRBJ1-3	NA	TRBV2
CASRSPGIYGYTF	TGTGCCAGCAGATCCCCGGGGATATATGGCTACACCTTC	NA	TRBJ1-2	NA	TRBV6-1
CASSYRVRTDTQYF	TGTGCCAGCAGTTACAGGGTACGCACAGATACGCAGTATTTT	NA	TRBJ2-3	once	TRBV6-5
CASSPPGTGVNEQFF	TGTGCCAGCAGCCCCCCGGGGACAGGGGTCAATGAGCAGTTCTTC	TRBD1	TRBJ2-1	NA	TRBV5-6
CASSRDGYNEQFF	TGTGCCTCGTCCCGGGACGGCTACAATGAGCAGTTCTTC	NA	TRBJ2-1	NA	TRBV27
CASSVGLEAFF	TGTGCCAGTAGTGTTGGGCTTGAAGCTTTCTTT	NA	TRBJ1-1	few	TRBV19
CASSDHGSRNTEAFF	TGTGCCAGCAGTGATCATGGGTCCCGTAACACTGAAGCTTTCTTT	NA	TRBJ1-1	once	TRBV6-4
CASSAGGGLNEKLFF	TGTGCCAGCAGCGCCGGAGGGGGTCTTAATGAAAAACTGTTTTTT	NA	TRBJ1-4	once	TRBV2
CASSLLGREAFF	TGTGCCAGCAGCTTACTCGGGAGAGAAGCTTTCTTT	NA	TRBJ1-1	few	TRBV7-9
CSGLIDTGELFF	TGCAGCGGGCTCATAGACACCGGGGAGCTGTTTTTT	NA	TRBJ2-2	NA	TRBV29-1
CASSPRTGGLDTEAFF	TGCGCCAGCAGCCCCAGGACAGGGGGACTGGACACTGAAGCTTTCTTT	TRBD1	TRBJ1-1	NA	TRBV5-1
CASSDEGQKNIQYF	TGTGCCAGCAGTGACGAGGGACAGAAAAACATTCAGTACTTC	TRBD1	TRBJ2-4	NA	TRBV6-4
CASSLSPNRATGELFF	TGCGCCAGCAGCTTGAGTCCCAACAGGGCGACCGGGGAGCTGTTTTTT	NA	TRBJ2-2	NA	TRBV5-1
CASKGSGPSNEKLFF	TGTGCCAGCAAGGGTTCAGGCCCCTCTAATGAAAAACTGTTTTTT	NA	TRBJ1-4	NA	TRBV19